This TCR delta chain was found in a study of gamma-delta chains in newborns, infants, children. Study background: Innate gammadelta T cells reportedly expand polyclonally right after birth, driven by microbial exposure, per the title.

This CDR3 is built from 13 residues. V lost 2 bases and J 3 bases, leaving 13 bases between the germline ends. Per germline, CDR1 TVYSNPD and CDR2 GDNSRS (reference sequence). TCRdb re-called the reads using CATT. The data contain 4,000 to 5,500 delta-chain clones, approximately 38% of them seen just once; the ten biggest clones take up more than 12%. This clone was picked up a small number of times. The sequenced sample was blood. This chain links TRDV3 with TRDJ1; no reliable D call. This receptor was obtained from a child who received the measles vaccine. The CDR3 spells CAFSGRWSDKLIF. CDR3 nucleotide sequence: TGTGCCTTTTCGGGCAGATGGTCCGATAAACTCATCTTT.